Below, one T cell receptor beta chain is given with its context. Its cognate antigen is unknown. Germline-derived CDR1 and CDR2 are MDHEN and SYDVKM. The V end lost 7 bases, the J end lost 3 bases, and 13 bases lay between the germline ends. The CDR3 spans 13 residues. The data are from a study of cytomegalovirus exposure and HLA in healthy donors. Overall study results and limits: The study had only CMV serostatus as immune exposure information.

13 Jbeta primers and 60 Vbeta primers were used for the PCR. In the authors' methods: There were about 88 million unique TCR beta chains by a later count, and some 11 million of them were shared. Repertoires were generated with immunoSEQ multiplex PCR, while TCRdb's copy carries only in-frame clones and drops some. V, J and clone size reflect that table, while D and trimming were determined from the DNA. The sample has over 150,000 clones; around 79% are singletons. The clonotype was recovered from a young man in good health and CMV-seronegative. The V and J genes are TRBV28 and TRBJ2-7; a possible D gene is TRBD1 (6 bases). The sequencing input was PBMCs. The CDR3 nucleotides are TGTGCCAGCACCCCCGACAGGTGCTACGAGCAGTACTTC. Translating gives CASTPDRCYEQYF.